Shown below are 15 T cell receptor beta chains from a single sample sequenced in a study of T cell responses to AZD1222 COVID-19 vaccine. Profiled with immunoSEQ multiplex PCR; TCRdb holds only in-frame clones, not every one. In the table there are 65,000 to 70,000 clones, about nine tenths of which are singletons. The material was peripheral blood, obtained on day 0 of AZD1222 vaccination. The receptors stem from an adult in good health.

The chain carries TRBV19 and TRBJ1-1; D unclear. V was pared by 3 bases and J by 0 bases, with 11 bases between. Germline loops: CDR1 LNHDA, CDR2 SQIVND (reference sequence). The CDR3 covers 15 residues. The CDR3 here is CASSIGLGLNTEAFF. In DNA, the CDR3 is TGTGCCAGTAGTATTGGACTGGGGTTGAACACTGAAGCTTTCTTT.

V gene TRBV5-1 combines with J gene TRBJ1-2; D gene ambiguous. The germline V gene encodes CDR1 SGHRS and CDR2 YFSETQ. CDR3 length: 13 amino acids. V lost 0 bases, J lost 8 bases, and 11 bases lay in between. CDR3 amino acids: CASSLDLRSGYTF. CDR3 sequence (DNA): TGCGCCAGCAGCTTGGATTTGAGGTCCGGCTACACCTTC.

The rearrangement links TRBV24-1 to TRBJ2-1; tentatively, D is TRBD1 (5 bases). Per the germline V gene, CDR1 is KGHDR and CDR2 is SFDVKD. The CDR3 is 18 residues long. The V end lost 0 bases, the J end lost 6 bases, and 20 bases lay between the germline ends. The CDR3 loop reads CATSDLHGDTGRSNEQFF. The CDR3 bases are TGTGCCACCAGTGATTTGCATGGTGATACAGGACGTAGCAATGAGCAGTTCTTC.

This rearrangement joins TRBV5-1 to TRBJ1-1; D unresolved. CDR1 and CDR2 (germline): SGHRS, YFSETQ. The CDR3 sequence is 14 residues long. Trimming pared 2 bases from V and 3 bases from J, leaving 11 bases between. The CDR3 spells CASSLLGGDTEAFF. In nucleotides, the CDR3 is TGCGCCAGCAGCTTACTGGGCGGGGACACTGAAGCTTTCTTT.

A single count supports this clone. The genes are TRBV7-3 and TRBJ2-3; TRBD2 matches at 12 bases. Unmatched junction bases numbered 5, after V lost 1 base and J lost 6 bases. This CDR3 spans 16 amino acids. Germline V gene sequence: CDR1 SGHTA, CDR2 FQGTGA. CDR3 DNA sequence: TGTGCCAGCAGCTTAAGACTAGCGGGAGCTTCCGATACGCAGTATTTT. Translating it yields CASSLRLAGASDTQYF.

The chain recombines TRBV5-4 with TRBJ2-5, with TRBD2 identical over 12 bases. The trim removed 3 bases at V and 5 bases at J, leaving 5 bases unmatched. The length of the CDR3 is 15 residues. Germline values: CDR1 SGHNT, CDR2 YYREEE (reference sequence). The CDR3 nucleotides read TGTGCCAGCAGCTCCGGACTAGCGGGAATCGAGACCCAGTACTTC. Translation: CASSSGLAGIETQYF.

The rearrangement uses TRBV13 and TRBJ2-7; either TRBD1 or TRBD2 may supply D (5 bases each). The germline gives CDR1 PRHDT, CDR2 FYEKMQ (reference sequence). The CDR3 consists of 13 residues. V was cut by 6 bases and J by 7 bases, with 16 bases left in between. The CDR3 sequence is CASSPGRTGEQYF. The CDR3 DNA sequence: TGTGCCAGCAGTCCGGGACGAACGGGGGAGCAGTACTTC.

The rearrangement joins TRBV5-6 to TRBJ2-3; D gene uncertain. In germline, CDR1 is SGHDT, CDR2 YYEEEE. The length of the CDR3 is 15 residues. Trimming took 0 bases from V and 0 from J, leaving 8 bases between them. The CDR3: CASSLDGRSTDTQYF. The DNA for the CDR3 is TGTGCCAGCAGCTTGGATGGGCGAAGCACAGATACGCAGTATTTT.

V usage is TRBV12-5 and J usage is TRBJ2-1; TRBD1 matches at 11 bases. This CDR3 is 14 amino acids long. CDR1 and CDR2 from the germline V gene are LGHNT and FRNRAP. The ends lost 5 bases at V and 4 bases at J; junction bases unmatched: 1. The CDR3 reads CASGGTGGYNEQFF. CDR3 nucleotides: TGTGCTAGTGGTGGGACAGGGGGGTACAATGAGCAGTTCTTC.

The CDR3 region has the DNA TGTGCTAGTGGTTGGGAAAACACTGAAGCTTTCTTT. Encoded protein: CASGWENTEAFF. V usage is TRBV12-5 and J usage is TRBJ1-1; D is undetermined. This CDR3 contains 12 residues. V lost 4 bases to trimming and J lost 2 bases, with 5 bases between them. CDR1 and CDR2 (germline): LGHNT, FRNRAP.

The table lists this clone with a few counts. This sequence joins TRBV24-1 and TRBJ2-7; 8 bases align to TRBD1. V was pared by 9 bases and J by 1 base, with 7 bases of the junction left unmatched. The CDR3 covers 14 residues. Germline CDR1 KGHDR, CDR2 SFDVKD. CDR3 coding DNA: TGTGCCACCTCCGGGACAGGACTTTCCTACGAGCAGTACTTC. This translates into CATSGTGLSYEQYF.

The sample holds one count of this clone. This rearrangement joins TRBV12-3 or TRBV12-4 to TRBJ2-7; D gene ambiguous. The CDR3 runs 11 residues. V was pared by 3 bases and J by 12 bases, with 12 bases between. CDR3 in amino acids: CASSLGTRLYF. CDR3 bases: TGTGCCAGCAGTTTGGGTACAAGGCTGTACTTC.

The CDR3 sequence: CASSLKWPGSPLHF. In DNA, the CDR3 is TGTGCCAGCAGCCTGAAATGGCCGGGATCACCCCTCCACTTT. This chain connects TRBV7-9 to TRBJ1-6; no clear D. From germline, CDR1 is SEHNR and CDR2 FQNEAQ (reference sequence). This CDR3 region has 14 residues. V was cut by 5 bases and J by 10 bases, with 15 bases left in between. The full variable domain, in which reference TRBV7-9 and TRBJ1-6 provide the parts outside the CDR3, is DTGVSQNPRHKITKRGQNVTFRCDPISEHNRLYWYRQTLGQGPEFLTYFQNEAQLEKSRLLSDRFSAERPKGSFSTLEIQRTEQGDSAMYLCASSLKWPGSPLHFGNGTRLTVT.

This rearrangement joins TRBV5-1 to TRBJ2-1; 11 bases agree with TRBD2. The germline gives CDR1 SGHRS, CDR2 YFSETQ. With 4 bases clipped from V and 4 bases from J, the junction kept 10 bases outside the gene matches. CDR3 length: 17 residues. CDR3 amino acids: CASSLGTSGWGYNEQFF. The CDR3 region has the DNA TGCGCCAGCAGCCTCGGGACTAGCGGATGGGGATACAATGAGCAGTTCTTC. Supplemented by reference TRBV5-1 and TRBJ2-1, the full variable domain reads KAGVTQTPRYLIKTRGQQVTLSCSPISGHRSVSWYQQTPGQGLQFLFEYFSETQRNKGNFPGRFSGRQFSNSRSEMNVSTLELGDSALYLCASSLGTSGWGYNEQFFGPGTRLTVL.

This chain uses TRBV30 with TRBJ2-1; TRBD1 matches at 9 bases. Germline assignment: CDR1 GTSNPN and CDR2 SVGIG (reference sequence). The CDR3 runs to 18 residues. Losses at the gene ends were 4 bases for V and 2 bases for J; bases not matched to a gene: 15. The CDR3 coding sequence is TGTGCCTGGAACTACGGACAGGGGAGGCAGGGAGCCTACAATGAGCAGTTCTTC. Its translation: CAWNYGQGRQGAYNEQFF.